The sequence of this TCR beta chain was determined in a study of blood T cell repertoires in COVID-19. In the study overall: The cDNA or gDNA used as material had been derived from T cells, B-cell-depleted T cells, or PBMCs.

The sample holds a few counts of this clone. The germline V gene encodes CDR1 SGHKS and CDR2 YYEKEE (reference sequence). V gave up 4 bases and J gave up 3 bases, with 14 bases separating them. CDR3 length equals 15 residues. Original data processing: Amplifying reference gene primers gave estimates of nucleated cell counts. Generated by immunoSEQ multiplex PCR, the TCRdb table keeps only in-frame clones and is missing some. That table furnishes V, J and clone size, whereas the DNA furnished D and trimming. Here the sample spans about 200,000 clones, around 85% being singletons. Sample: peripheral blood. The origin of this receptor is a middle-aged man with acute or convalescent COVID-19. The J gene is TRBJ1-3, the V gene TRBV5-5; the D gene is possibly TRBD1 (6 bases). The CDR3 DNA reads as TGTGCCAGCAGCCCATTAGGGGGATTTGGAAACACCATATATTTT. Translation gives CASSPLGGFGNTIYF.